The T cell receptor (beta chain) described here comes from a study of cytomegalovirus exposure and HLA in healthy donors. Whole-study findings and limits: Later analysis identified a missense DCLRE1C variant that was linked to TCR beta V- and J-gene trimming. A later analysis associated 15,000 or so TCR beta sequences with HLA alleles at a 0.05 false discovery rate. Later, an analysis showed that TCR beta chains associated with HLA were more clonally expanded than others that were equally common. There were some 150 TCR beta chains listed as cytomegalovirus-associated.

As concerns this clone: Antigen: not known.

CDR3 length: 13 residues. Trimming pared 5 bases from V and 3 bases from J, leaving 11 bases between. In germline, CDR1 is SEHNR, CDR2 FQNEAQ (reference sequence). It was with 60 Vbeta and 13 Jbeta primers that the PCR ran. The method was immunoSEQ multiplex PCR; TCRdb's version includes in-frame clones alone and lacks a portion of them. There are 120,000 or so clones in the sample; roughly two thirds occur only once, and roughly 1.6% lies in the top ten. This receptor was obtained from a man aged 25-40 years in good health and CMV-seropositive. The gene calls are TRBV7-9 and TRBJ2-7; a possible D gene is TRBD2 (6 bases). The sample was PBMCs. Here the CDR3 reads CASSRGTNYEQYF. CDR3 DNA sequence: TGTGCCAGCAGCCGCGGGACCAACTACGAGCAGTACTTC.